This paragraph reports one T cell receptor beta chain. Its antigen remains unidentified. RNA transcripts gave rise to amplified TCR beta CDR3 regions. RT-PCR in the first round (using the HTBI primer set) targeted the TCR CDR3. MiXCR, applied by TCRdb to the multiplex PCR reads, yields one record per CDR3 protein. The repertoire has approximately 590,000 distinct CDR3 sequences, about a sixth of them found once; the top ten carry approximately 7.4%. The sample is drawn from a study of T cells in Graves' hyperthyroidism and ophthalmopathy. Overall study: Peripheral blood was secured at the point of initial diagnosis, before any treatment. Study findings and constraints: Blood samples included most of the expanded thyroid clonotypes exceeding 0.001.

The origin of this receptor is a woman in her 30s with Graves' hyperthyroidism. Sequencing used blood.

CDR3 loop: CASSLATSTTYNEQFF. As DNA, the CDR3 is TGCGCCAGCAGCTTGGCCACGTCTACCACCTACAATGAGCAGTTCTTC. The gene calls are TRBV5-1 and TRBJ2-1; D gene uncertain. This CDR3 contains 16 residues. Deletions cut 0 bases from V and 2 bases from J, with 12 bases between. Looked up from germline, CDR1 is SGHRS and CDR2 is YFSETQ.